These 8 T cell receptor beta chains came from one sample sequenced in a study of blood T cell repertoires in COVID-19. Some clones are missing from TCRdb's copy, which holds only in-frame ones; the method was immunoSEQ multiplex PCR. Found here are 59,000 or so clones, less than 80% of them singletons; the top ten hold about 3%. Sequencing input: peripheral blood. These receptors came from a man aged 55 to 70 with acute or convalescent COVID-19.

The V and J genes are TRBV4-2 and TRBJ2-3; the match to TRBD2 covers 12 bases. The CDR3 covers 19 residues. Trimming removed 3 bases from V and 4 bases from J; junction bases left unmatched: 14. Looked up from germline, CDR1 is LGHNA and CDR2 is YNFKEQ. CDR3 DNA sequence: TGTGCCAGCAGCCACATGATACCTAGCGGGAGGGCCGTCGCAGATACGCAGTATTTT. Translated: CASSHMIPSGRAVADTQYF.

The table lists this clone with a few counts. The V gene is TRBV5-5, the J gene TRBJ1-6; D remains unclear. Germline V gives CDR1 SGHKS, CDR2 YYEKEE (reference sequence). CDR3 length equals 13 residues. Trimming pared 6 bases from V and 8 bases from J, leaving 12 bases between. The CDR3 coding sequence is TGTGCCAGCACCCTTGTGTCCGATTCACCCCTCCACTTT. This sequence encodes CASTLVSDSPLHF.

The chain joins TRBV7-8 to TRBJ1-2, with TRBD1 matching over 9 bases. This CDR3 has 16 amino acids. After removal of 0 bases from V and 5 bases from J, the junction contained 7 bases not matched to a gene. CDR1 SGHVS and CDR2 FQNEAQ come from the germline V gene. CDR3 amino acids: CASSLAPGTGLYGYTF. CDR3 nucleotide sequence: TGTGCCAGCAGCTTAGCTCCCGGGACAGGGTTGTATGGCTACACCTTC.

J is TRBJ2-7 and V is TRBV6-1, with D perhaps matching TRBD2 (6 bases). CDR1 is MNHNS and CDR2 is SASEGT in the germline V gene. Between the trimmed V and J ends, which lost 1 base and 3 bases, there was a span of 10 bases. The CDR3 covers 14 residues. The CDR3 region has the DNA TGTGCCAGCAGTGAAGGGCGGGATGTCTACGAGCAGTACTTC. Its protein product is CASSEGRDVYEQYF.

The V and J genes are TRBV4-3 and TRBJ1-6; D is unclear. CDR3 length equals 14 residues. The V gene's germline CDR1 is LGHNA and CDR2 YSLEER. The germline V and J ends were trimmed by 0 bases and 6 bases, with 6 bases remaining between them. The CDR3 reads CASSQERANSPLHF. In DNA, the CDR3 is TGCGCCAGCAGCCAAGAGAGGGCTAATTCACCCCTCCACTTT.

The J gene is TRBJ2-7, the V gene TRBV7-2; 10 nucleotides agree with TRBD2. The V segment lost 4 bases and the J segment 2 bases; nucleotides outside the gene matches: 2. The CDR3 is made up of 14 amino acids. Germline V CDR1 and CDR2: SGHTA, FQGNSA. CDR3 DNA: TGTGCCAGCAGCTCTGGACTAGCGGCCTACGAGCAGTACTTC. It codes for CASSSGLAAYEQYF.

J is TRBJ1-2 and V is TRBV19; no reliable D call. V gave up 6 bases and J gave up 4 bases, with 15 bases separating them. The CDR3 has 14 residues. Germline V gives CDR1 LNHDA, CDR2 SQIVND (reference sequence). The CDR3 coding sequence is TGTGCCAGTAGCCCCACTAGAGGCACCTATGGCTACACCTTC. It codes for CASSPTRGTYGYTF.

Remarks on this clone: A junction boundary mismatches the germline segment, possibly from a read error. The rearrangement uses TRBV28 and TRBJ2-1; D may be TRBD2 (5 bases). The length of the CDR3 is 16 residues. CDR1 MDHEN and CDR2 SYDVKM come from the germline V gene. DNA for the CDR3: TGTGCCGGCAGTTCCCCCGGGAACGAAGAGGCCAATGAGCAGTTCTTC. As protein: CAGSSPGNEEANEQFF.